This T cell receptor (beta chain) is from a study of T cell changes during pregnancy in multiple sclerosis. The CDR3 contains 15 residues. Germline V CDR1 and CDR2: SGHRS, YFSETQ. Trimming pared 6 bases from V and 1 base from J, leaving 16 bases between. Sequencing was performed with immunoSEQ multiplex PCR; in TCRdb, only in-frame clones are kept and a portion is missing. The sample lists about 8,500 clones, about 85% seen once, with roughly 10% in the top ten. This clonotype was sampled from a female donor in good health, enrolled as a control in a pregnancy study. The rearrangement links TRBV5-1 to TRBJ1-1; no clear D gene. Specimen: CD8+ T cells from peripheral blood mononuclear cells, collected in the first trimester of pregnancy. CDR3: CASTSSPRTNTEAFF. The CDR3, as DNA: TGCGCCAGCACTTCCTCACCGCGAACGAACACTGAAGCTTTCTTT.